This entry describes one T cell receptor beta chain. The antigen is undetermined. The germline V and J ends were trimmed by 11 bases and 2 bases, with 10 bases remaining between them. This CDR3 is 11 amino acids long. Germline V gene data show CDR1 as MNHEY and CDR2 as SMNVEV (reference sequence). Uncultured naive and memory CD4+ T cells supplied DNA for deep TCR-beta sequencing. Assay used: immunoSEQ multiplex PCR; TCRdb lists only in-frame clones, some missing. The sample yields tens of thousands of clones, 80% to 90% seen once. This specimen comes from a study of CD4 T cells in relation to SARS-CoV-2 and coronaviruses. Study outcomes and limitations: SARS-CoV-2-driven expansion was significantly weaker in crossreactive than monoreactive clones.

The genes are TRBV27 and TRBJ2-7; D remains ambiguous. The source of this sequence is an adult with COVID-19. The sample was memory CD4+ T cells from PBMCs. As DNA, the CDR3 is TGTGCCCCATTCTCAACCTACGAGCAGTACTTC. This gives the protein CAPFSTYEQYF.